This T cell receptor (beta chain) was identified during a study of cytomegalovirus exposure and HLA in healthy donors. Study as a whole: Roughly 80 million unique TCRs from HLA-typed donors made up an early data release.

Germline loops: CDR1 MGHRA, CDR2 YSYEKL. V was clipped by 0 bases and J by 4 bases, with 16 bases between them. The CDR3 runs to 17 residues. Study results and limitations: Relative to the approximately 630-donor mean, N-insertions were reportedly fewer in an Asian-associated ancestry cluster in a later analysis. The records held CMV serostatus as the only immune exposure information.

In the case of this clone: Antigen: not known.

Primers: 60 Vbeta forward and 13 Jbeta reverse. Libraries were prepared by immunoSEQ multiplex PCR; TCRdb keeps only in-frame clonotypes and omits some of them. The data show approximately 150,000 clones, around 80% seen once. This TCR was sampled from a man in his thirties or forties in good health and CMV-seronegative. The chain links TRBV4-1 to TRBJ2-1, with a tentative D call TRBD2 (6 bases). The sequenced sample consisted of PBMCs. The CDR3 DNA follows: TGCGCCAGCAGCCAAGAATCCCCAACGGGAGAGTACAATGAGCAGTTCTTC. Residues: CASSQESPTGEYNEQFF.